Each of the 28 T cell receptor beta chains below was sequenced from the same sample in a study of T cell responses to AZD1222 COVID-19 vaccine. Produced via immunoSEQ multiplex PCR; TCRdb's table is partial and in-frame only. The sample holds some 150,000 clones, approximately 78% seen once. Sequenced here: peripheral blood, sampled on day 0 of MenACWY control vaccination. These receptors were obtained from an adult in good health.

This chain joins TRBV15 and TRBJ1-5; D gene uncertain. Trimming removed 0 bases from V and 2 bases from J, with 11 bases in between. The CDR3 covers 16 residues. Germline V gene data show CDR1 as LNHNV and CDR2 as YYDKDF (reference sequence). CDR3 in DNA: TGTGCCACCAGCAGAGATCCCTTTTTCGGCAATCAGCCCCAGCATTTT. It is translated as CATSRDPFFGNQPQHF.

This clone was observed once. The J gene is TRBJ2-7, the V gene TRBV30; D ambiguous. This CDR3 has 13 amino acids. V was trimmed by 1 base and J by 0 bases, leaving 7 bases between them. Germline V gene sequence: CDR1 GTSNPN, CDR2 SVGIG (reference sequence). The CDR3 spells CAWSEGNSYEQYV. The CDR3 DNA is TGTGCCTGGAGTGAAGGGAACTCCTACGAGCAGTACGTC.

The V gene is TRBV15, the J gene TRBJ1-1; D possibly corresponds to TRBD1 (6 bases). Germline V gives CDR1 LNHNV, CDR2 YYDKDF (reference sequence). V lost 8 bases and J 10 bases, leaving 11 bases between the germline ends. The CDR3 is made up of 10 amino acids. CDR3 protein: CATGGQRAFF. The CDR3 nucleotides are TGTGCCACCGGCGGACAGCGAGCTTTCTTT.

CDR3 loop: CASAPGTANTGELFF. The CDR3 DNA reads TGTGCCAGCGCCCCGGGGACGGCGAACACCGGGGAGCTGTTTTTT. The rearrangement links TRBV19 to TRBJ2-2, with D perhaps being TRBD1 or TRBD2 (5 bases each). Between the trimmed V and J ends, which lost 9 bases and 0 bases, there was a span of 14 bases. Germline CDR1 and CDR2: LNHDA and SQIVND (reference sequence). The CDR3 has 15 residues.

This clone occurred a few times. V is TRBV6-6 and J is TRBJ2-1; no clear D. Germline-derived CDR1 and CDR2 are MNHNY and SVGAGI (reference sequence). The V gene lost 3 bases and the J gene lost 6 bases, with 12 bases spanning the gap. The CDR3 is 14 amino acids. The CDR3 DNA reads TGTGCCAGCAGTTATGGATCAGAGGCCAATGAGCAGTTCTTC. Its translation is CASSYGSEANEQFF.

The rearrangement links TRBV9 to TRBJ2-2; TRBD2 is a possible D gene (5 bases). CDR3 size: 14 residues. With 4 bases removed from V and 7 bases from J, the gap between germline ends came to 14 bases. Germline V lookup: CDR1 SGDLS, CDR2 YYNGEE. The CDR3 loop is CASSPTRVGGELFF. In DNA, the CDR3 is TGTGCCAGCAGCCCAACTAGGGTGGGCGGGGAGCTGTTTTTT.

This clone occurred once. V and J are TRBV18 and TRBJ1-2, with D possibly being TRBD1 (6 bases). With 3 bases removed from V and 8 bases from J, the gap between germline ends came to 22 bases. CDR1 is KGHSH and CDR2 is LQKENI in the germline V gene. CDR3 length equals 16 residues. In nucleotides, the CDR3 is TGTGCCAGCTCACCCGGCGCGGATGGGGGGGCTCGAGGCTACACCTTC. Protein sequence: CASSPGADGGARGYTF.

The CDR3 sequence: CAWSVGQGGHPQHF. The CDR3 nucleotides read TGTGCCTGGAGTGTAGGACAGGGGGGTCACCCCCAGCATTTT. V and J are TRBV30 and TRBJ1-5, with 10 bases fitting TRBD1. After removal of 0 bases from V and 10 bases from J, the junction contained 6 bases not matched to a gene. Germline V gene lookup returns CDR1 GTSNPN and CDR2 SVGIG (reference sequence). CDR3 length equals 14 residues.

The J gene is TRBJ1-3, the V gene TRBV11-1; D might be TRBD1 (6 bases). V lost 3 bases to trimming and J lost 0 bases, with 12 bases between them. This CDR3 contains 16 residues. CDR1 is SGHAT, CDR2 FQDESV, per germline (reference sequence). This chain's CDR3 is CASSLFDRSSGNTIYF. The CDR3 coding sequence is TGTGCCAGCAGCTTGTTTGACAGGAGCTCTGGAAACACCATATATTTT.

J is TRBJ2-1 and V is TRBV6-4; TRBD2 agrees at 8 bases. The CDR3 totals 17 residues. In germline, CDR1 is MRHNA, CDR2 SNTAGT. The ends lost 8 bases at V and 0 bases at J; junction bases unmatched: 12. The CDR3 DNA reads TGTGCCAGCTCCCGCGGGGGGTCGTCGAGCTCCTACAATGAGCAGTTCTTC. Translating it yields CASSRGGSSSSYNEQFF.

The V gene is TRBV5-6, the J gene TRBJ1-4; D gene ambiguous. Germline V gene lookup returns CDR1 SGHDT and CDR2 YYEEEE. Trimming took off 4 bases at V and 7 bases at J, with 11 bases between the two ends. The CDR3 totals 13 residues. CDR3 residues: CASSRPSSEKLFF. CDR3 in DNA: TGTGCCAGCAGCCGGCCTTCAAGTGAAAAACTGTTTTTT.

The CDR3 is CASHASDRSTQRQFF. The CDR3, as DNA: TGTGCCAGTCACGCGTCGGACAGGAGTACCCAACGCCAGTTCTTC. V gene TRBV19 combines with J gene TRBJ2-1; TRBD1 matches at 7 bases. The trim removed 8 bases at V and 13 bases at J, leaving 20 bases unmatched. The CDR3 runs 15 residues. The V gene's germline CDR1 is LNHDA and CDR2 SQIVND (reference sequence).

This chain joins TRBV11-2 and TRBJ1-4; 8 positions match TRBD1. The germline CDR1 and CDR2 sequences are SGHAT and FQNNGV. The V gene end was trimmed by 4 bases and the J gene end by 6 bases; junction bases not matched to a gene: 7. This CDR3 has 15 residues. The CDR3: CASSSRTGRYEKLFF. In nucleotides, the CDR3 is TGTGCCAGCAGCTCTAGGACAGGGCGTTATGAAAAACTGTTTTTT.

DNA for the CDR3: TGCGCCAGCAGCTTGGGGACAGATGACTATGGCTACACCTTC. Protein product: CASSLGTDDYGYTF. This chain joins TRBV5-1 and TRBJ1-2, with D possibly matching TRBD1 (6 bases). Trimming took 0 bases from V and 3 from J, leaving 9 bases between them. The CDR3 sequence is 14 residues long. Germline CDR1 is SGHRS and CDR2 is YFSETQ.

In this sample, this clone turned up once. The junction does not match germline at one end; this may be a read error. This chain joins TRBV2 and TRBJ1-2; D uncertain. Germline V gene sequence: CDR1 SNHLY, CDR2 FYNNEI. CDR3 length: 15 amino acids. The CDR3 sequence is CASSEGRGRRYGYTF. Here the CDR3 DNA reads TGTGCCAGCAGCGAAGGACGTGGCAGGCGATATGGCTACACCTTC.

This chain connects TRBV27 to TRBJ1-2, with D possibly TRBD1 on 6 matching bases. The CDR3 is made up of 14 amino acids. Germline CDR1 reads MNHEY; CDR2 reads SMNVEV (reference sequence). The germline V and J ends were trimmed by 8 bases and 4 bases, with 17 bases remaining between them. The CDR3 DNA reads as TGTGCCAGCGCATACAGGGCGGCTGCCTATGGCTACACCTTC. This codes for CASAYRAAAYGYTF.

The chain has TRBV18 and TRBJ1-3, with D possibly matching TRBD1 (6 bases). The CDR3 contains 15 residues. Trimming pared 3 bases from V and 0 bases from J, leaving 9 bases between. CDR1 is KGHSH, CDR2 LQKENI, per germline. The CDR3 region is CASSPTGLSGNTIYF. CDR3 DNA sequence: TGTGCCAGCTCACCGACAGGCCTCTCTGGAAACACCATATATTTT.

V gene TRBV19 combines with J gene TRBJ1-5; D might be TRBD1 (5 bases). Germline assignment: CDR1 LNHDA and CDR2 SQIVND (reference sequence). V lost 0 bases, J lost 9 bases, and 9 bases lay in between. The CDR3 totals 13 residues. CDR3 loop: CASSIEADRPQHF. The DNA of the CDR3 is TGTGCCAGTAGTATAGAGGCCGACAGGCCCCAGCATTTT.

The chain couples TRBV5-1 to TRBJ1-6; the match to TRBD1 covers 7 bases. The CDR3 runs to 14 residues. The junction had 6 bases not matched to a gene; V was cut back by 2 bases and J by 10 bases. Per the germline V gene, CDR1 is SGHRS and CDR2 is YFSETQ. The CDR3 reads CASSLGQEVSPLHF. DNA of the CDR3: TGCGCCAGCAGCTTAGGACAGGAGGTATCACCCCTCCACTTT.

V gene TRBV7-9 combines with J gene TRBJ1-2, with D perhaps TRBD1 (6 bases). Germline loops: CDR1 SEHNR, CDR2 FQNEAQ (reference sequence). V was cut by 6 bases and J by 7 bases, with 21 bases left in between. The CDR3 is 15 amino acids. The CDR3 is CASSSGARLSGGYTF. In DNA form, the CDR3 reads TGTGCCAGCAGTTCGGGGGCTCGACTTTCCGGTGGCTACACCTTC.

V usage is TRBV6-1 and J usage is TRBJ2-7; 14 bases are a match to TRBD2. The germline V gene has CDR1 MNHNS and CDR2 SASEGT. The ends lost 3 bases at V and 4 bases at J; junction bases unmatched: 2. This CDR3 comprises 15 residues. CDR3: CASSEGLAGAYEQYV. CDR3 nucleotides: TGTGCCAGCAGTGAGGGACTAGCGGGGGCATACGAGCAGTACGTC.

The rearrangement joins TRBV27 to TRBJ2-7; the D is unclear. Germline V gives CDR1 MNHEY, CDR2 SMNVEV (reference sequence). The CDR3 consists of 11 residues. The V gene lost 4 bases and the J gene lost 2 bases, with 3 bases spanning the gap. The CDR3 sequence is CASSYTYEQYV. In DNA form, the CDR3 reads TGTGCCAGCAGTTATACCTACGAGCAGTACGTC.

This CDR3 reads CASAPGPAYEQYV. In DNA form, the CDR3 reads TGTGCCAGCGCGCCGGGACCGGCCTACGAGCAGTACGTC. The rearrangement links TRBV27 to TRBJ2-7; D possibly matches TRBD1 or TRBD2 (5 bases each). V shed 8 bases and J shed 2 bases, with 13 bases lying between them. Germline V gene data show CDR1 as MNHEY and CDR2 as SMNVEV (reference sequence). This CDR3 contains 13 residues.

The count of this clone is one. This chain joins TRBV18 and TRBJ2-7; D not resolved. In germline, CDR1 is KGHSH, CDR2 LQKENI. V lost 3 bases and J 6 bases, leaving 9 bases between the germline ends. The length of the CDR3 is 12 residues. CDR3 sequence (DNA): TGTGCCAGCTCACCGAGCACCGGCGAGCAGTACGTC. It yields the protein CASSPSTGEQYV.

This chain links TRBV5-1 with TRBJ1-6, with D uncertain. Trimming took 1 base from V and 0 from J, leaving 8 bases between them. Germline CDR1 SGHRS, CDR2 YFSETQ. The CDR3 is 16 residues long. DNA for the CDR3: TGCGCCAGCAGCTTGTCGTCTGTCTCCTATAATTCACCCCTCCACTTT. Translating gives CASSLSSVSYNSPLHF.

The V call is TRBV30, the J call TRBJ1-1; D ambiguous. Germline values: CDR1 GTSNPN, CDR2 SVGIG (reference sequence). V was trimmed by 3 bases and J by 6 bases, leaving 8 bases between them. The CDR3 runs to 11 residues. CDR3 sequence: CAWSWTAEAFF. In nucleotides, the CDR3 is TGTGCCTGGAGCTGGACCGCTGAAGCTTTCTTT.

The rearrangement joins TRBV9 to TRBJ1-1, with unresolved D. The CDR3 spans 17 residues. The ends were cut back, 3 bases at V and 6 bases at J, with 24 bases in the middle. Germline V gives CDR1 SGDLS, CDR2 YYNGEE. CDR3 coding DNA: TGTGCCAGCAGCGCCGAGAGGGCTGCCCGAGTATTAGCTGAAGCTTTCTTT. It is translated as CASSAERAARVLAEAFF.

The chain uses TRBV5-6 and TRBJ2-5, with D hard to call. The CDR3 runs 16 residues. With 4 bases removed from V and 1 base from J, the gap between germline ends came to 17 bases. Germline values: CDR1 SGHDT, CDR2 YYEEEE. In DNA, the CDR3 is TGTGCCAGCAGCCGGCGTAGTAGTCTGACCCAAGAGACCCAGTACTTC. It yields the protein CASSRRSSLTQETQYF. Filled out from reference TRBV5-6 and TRBJ2-5, the complete variable domain reads DAGVTQSPTHLIKTRGQQVTLRCSPKSGHDTVSWYQQALGQGPQFIFQYYEEEERQRGNFPDRFSGHQFPNYSSELNVNALLLGDSALYLCASSRRSSLTQETQYFGPGTRLLVL.